Presented here are 11 T cell receptor beta chains from one specimen sequenced in a study of T-cell memory formation after mild COVID-19. TCRdb reprocessed the 5' RACE reads via MiXCR and lists one record per CDR3 protein. The sample has over 450,000 distinct CDR3 sequences, just over 20% seen once. The sample taken for sequencing was PBMCs or a T cell subset sorted from them (not recorded which). The receptors here all came from an adult woman who had mild COVID-19 (a few samples of this study predate the infection). Cell type and time point are not known.

This chain links TRBV7-9 with TRBJ1-2, with TRBD1 identical over 9 bases. The trim removed 1 base at V and 4 bases at J, leaving 4 bases unmatched. CDR1 is SEHNR and CDR2 is FQNEAQ in the germline V gene (reference sequence). This CDR3 contains 15 residues. CDR3 DNA: TGTGCCAGCAGCTTAGACGGGACAGGGCTCTATGGCTACACCTTC. It yields the protein CASSLDGTGLYGYTF.

The V and J genes are TRBV5-5 and TRBJ2-1; the match to TRBD2 covers 8 bases. This CDR3 is 14 amino acids long. In germline, CDR1 is SGHKS, CDR2 YYEKEE (reference sequence). J lost 3 bases, V lost 4 bases, and 3 bases had no gene match. The CDR3 loop reads CASSRGGNYNEQFF. The CDR3 nucleotides read TGTGCCAGCAGCCGCGGGGGGAACTACAATGAGCAGTTCTTC.

The rearrangement uses TRBV21-1 and TRBJ1-6; the D call of TRBD1 is as the table states it, not checked on the DNA. TRBV21-1 is a pseudogene locus. The CDR3 runs 14 residues. The CDR3 nucleotides are TGTGCCAGCAGCCCACGGGACAGGCGGTGCCGGCTCCACTTT. Amino acid sequence: CASSPRDRRCRLHF.

This clonotype has only a few counts. V gene TRBV7-8 combines with J gene TRBJ2-5; 14 nucleotides align to TRBD2. The trim removed 6 bases at V and 5 bases at J, leaving 11 bases unmatched. CDR1 is SGHVS and CDR2 is FQNEAQ in the germline V gene. CDR3 size: 17 residues. CDR3 sequence: CASRPGTSGSLPETQYF. The CDR3 bases are TGTGCCAGCAGACCGGGGACTAGCGGGAGTCTACCCGAGACCCAGTACTTC.

The rearrangement links TRBV5-1 to TRBJ2-1, with 14 bases that match TRBD2. In germline, CDR1 is SGHRS, CDR2 YFSETQ. With 6 bases clipped from V and 10 bases from J, the junction kept 9 bases outside the gene matches. The CDR3 spans 15 residues. In DNA, the CDR3 is TGCGCCAGCACCCCGGGACTAGCGGGAGTGGGGGAGCAGTTCTTC. Translating gives CASTPGLAGVGEQFF.

This clonotype appeared a single time. The rearrangement joins TRBV3-1 to TRBJ2-5, with 7 bases fitting TRBD2. V was pared by 5 bases and J by 2 bases, with 5 bases of the junction left unmatched. The CDR3 loop spans 14 amino acids. CDR1 LGHDT and CDR2 YNNKEL come from the germline V gene (reference sequence). The CDR3: CASSAGLMQETQYF. The CDR3 DNA is TGTGCCAGCAGCGCGGGACTAATGCAAGAGACCCAGTACTTC.

This clonotype was counted a few times. The V call is TRBV4-3, the J call TRBJ2-7, with D tentatively TRBD2 (5 bases). Trimming took 1 base from V and 2 from J, leaving 12 bases between them. Germline assignment: CDR1 LGHNA and CDR2 YSLEER. This CDR3 spans 15 amino acids. The DNA for the CDR3 is TGCGCCAGCAGCCAAGCCCACGGACTCACCTACGAGCAGTACTTC. This translates into CASSQAHGLTYEQYF.

The CDR3 DNA follows: TGTGCCATCAGTGGAGGGAATGAGCAGTACTTC. This codes for CAISGGNEQYF. V gene TRBV10-3 combines with J gene TRBJ2-7; tentatively, D is TRBD2 (5 bases). The ends were cut back, 4 bases at V and 7 bases at J, with 8 bases in the middle. This CDR3 region has 11 residues. The germline V gene encodes CDR1 ENHRY and CDR2 SYGVKD.

This clonotype came up a few times. The gene calls are TRBV11-3 and TRBJ2-1, with D perhaps matching TRBD1 (5 bases). The V gene's germline CDR1 is SGHNT and CDR2 YENEEA. V lost 0 bases and J lost 9, with 12 bases in between. The CDR3 length is 14 residues. The CDR3 sequence is CASSLEGQRSEQFF. Here the CDR3 DNA reads TGTGCCAGCAGCTTAGAGGGGCAAAGGAGTGAGCAGTTCTTC.

This clonotype was counted between two and nine times. The V gene is TRBV7-6, the J gene TRBJ2-1, with a possible D match to TRBD1 (5 bases). Germline V gene data show CDR1 as SGHVS and CDR2 as FNYEAQ. The CDR3 spans 11 residues. V gave up 2 bases and J gave up 13 bases, with 9 bases separating them. The CDR3 sequence: CASSLRQNQFF. The CDR3 nucleotides are TGTGCCAGCAGCTTAAGACAGAATCAGTTCTTC.

A few counts support this clonotype. The chain recombines TRBV15 with TRBJ2-1; 13 bases are a match to TRBD2. There are 15 residues in the CDR3. The germline CDR1 and CDR2 sequences are LNHNV and YYDKDF (reference sequence). Trimming at V came to 3 bases and at J to 10 bases, leaving 6 bases not matched to a gene. CDR3 nucleotide sequence: TGTGCCACCAGCAGCACTAGCGGGAGGGCCGGAGAGCAGTTCTTC. Its translation is CATSSTSGRAGEQFF. The full variable domain, in which reference TRBV15 and TRBJ2-1 provide the parts outside the CDR3, is DAMVIQNPRYQVTQFGKPVTLSCSQTLNHNVMYWYQQKSSQAPKLLFHYYDKDFNNEADTPDNFQSRRPNTSFCFLDIRSPGLGDTAMYLCATSSTSGRAGEQFFGPGTRLTVL.